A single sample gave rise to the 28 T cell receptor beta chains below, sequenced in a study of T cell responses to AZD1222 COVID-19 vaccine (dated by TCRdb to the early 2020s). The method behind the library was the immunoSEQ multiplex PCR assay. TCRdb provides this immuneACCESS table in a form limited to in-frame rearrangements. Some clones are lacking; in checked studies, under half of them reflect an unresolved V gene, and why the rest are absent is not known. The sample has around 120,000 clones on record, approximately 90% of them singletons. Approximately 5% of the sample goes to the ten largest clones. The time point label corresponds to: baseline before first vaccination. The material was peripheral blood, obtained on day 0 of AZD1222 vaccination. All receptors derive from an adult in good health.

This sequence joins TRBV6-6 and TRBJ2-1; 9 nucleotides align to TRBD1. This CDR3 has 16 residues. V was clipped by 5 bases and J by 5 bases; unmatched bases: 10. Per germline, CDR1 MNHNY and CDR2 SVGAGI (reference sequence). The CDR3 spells CASSRRQGVSNNEQFF. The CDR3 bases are TGTGCCAGCAGTCGAAGACAGGGGGTTTCGAACAATGAGCAGTTCTTC.

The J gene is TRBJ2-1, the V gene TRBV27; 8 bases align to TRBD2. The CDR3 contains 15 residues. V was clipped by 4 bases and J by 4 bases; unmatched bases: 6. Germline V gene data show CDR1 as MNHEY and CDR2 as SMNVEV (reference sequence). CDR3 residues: CASSWGRGDYNEQFF. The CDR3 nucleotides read TGTGCCAGCAGTTGGGGGCGGGGGGATTACAATGAGCAGTTCTTC.

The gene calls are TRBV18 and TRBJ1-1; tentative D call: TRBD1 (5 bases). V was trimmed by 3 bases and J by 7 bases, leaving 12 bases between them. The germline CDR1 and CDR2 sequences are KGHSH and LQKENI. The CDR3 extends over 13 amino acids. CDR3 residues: CASSPGRGVEAFF. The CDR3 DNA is TGTGCCAGCTCACCTGGTAGGGGAGTTGAAGCTTTCTTT.

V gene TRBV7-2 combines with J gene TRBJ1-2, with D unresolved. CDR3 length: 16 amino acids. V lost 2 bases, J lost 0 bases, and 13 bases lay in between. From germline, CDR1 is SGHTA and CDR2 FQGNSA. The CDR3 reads CASSLKSLSPNYGYTF. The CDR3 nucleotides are TGTGCCAGCAGCTTAAAGTCGCTCTCCCCTAACTATGGCTACACCTTC.

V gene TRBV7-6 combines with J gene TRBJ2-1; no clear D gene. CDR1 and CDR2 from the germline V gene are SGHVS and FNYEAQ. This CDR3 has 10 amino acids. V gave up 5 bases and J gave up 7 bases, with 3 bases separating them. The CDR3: CASSGNEQFF. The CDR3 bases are TGTGCCAGCAGCGGTAATGAGCAGTTCTTC.

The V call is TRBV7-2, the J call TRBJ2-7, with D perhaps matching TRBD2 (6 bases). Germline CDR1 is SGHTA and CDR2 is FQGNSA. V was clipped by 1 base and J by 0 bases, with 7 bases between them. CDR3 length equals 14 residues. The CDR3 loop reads CASSLVGGSYEQYF. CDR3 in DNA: TGTGCCAGCAGCTTAGTCGGGGGCTCCTACGAGCAGTACTTC.

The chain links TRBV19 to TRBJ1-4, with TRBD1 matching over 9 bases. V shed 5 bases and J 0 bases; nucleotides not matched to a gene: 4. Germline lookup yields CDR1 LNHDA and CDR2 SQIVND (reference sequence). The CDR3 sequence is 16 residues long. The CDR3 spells CASSPRTGATNEKLFF. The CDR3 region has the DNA TGTGCCAGTAGTCCTCGGACAGGGGCAACTAATGAAAAACTGTTTTTT. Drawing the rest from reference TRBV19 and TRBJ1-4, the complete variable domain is DGGITQSPKYLFRKEGQNVTLSCEQNLNHDAMYWYRQDPGQGLRLIYYSQIVNDFQKGDIAEGYSVSREKKESFPLTVTSAQKNPTAFYLCASSPRTGATNEKLFFGSGTQLSVL.

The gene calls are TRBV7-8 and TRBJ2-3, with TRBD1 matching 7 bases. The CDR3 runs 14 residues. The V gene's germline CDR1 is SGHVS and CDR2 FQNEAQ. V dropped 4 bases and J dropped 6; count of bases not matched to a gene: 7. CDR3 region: CASSWGQPTDTQYF. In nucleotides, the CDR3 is TGTGCCAGCAGCTGGGGACAGCCAACGGATACGCAGTATTTT.

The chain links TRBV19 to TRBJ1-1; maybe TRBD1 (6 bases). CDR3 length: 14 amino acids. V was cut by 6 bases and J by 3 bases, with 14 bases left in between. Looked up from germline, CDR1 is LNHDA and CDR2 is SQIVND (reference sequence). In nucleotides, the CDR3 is TGTGCCAGTAGAACTACAGGGTTGGACACTGAAGCTTTCTTT. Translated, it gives CASRTTGLDTEAFF.

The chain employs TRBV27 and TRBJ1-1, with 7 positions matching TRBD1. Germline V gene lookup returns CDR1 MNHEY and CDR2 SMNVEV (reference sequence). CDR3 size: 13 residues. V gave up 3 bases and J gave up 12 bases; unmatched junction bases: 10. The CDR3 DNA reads TGTGCCAGCAGTTTGGAGGGCAGGGGGAAAACTTTCTTT. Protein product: CASSLEGRGKTFF.

CDR3 sequence: CASSPRTGGGNTIYF. The CDR3 DNA sequence: TGTGCCAGCTCACCAAGGACAGGGGGTGGAAACACCATATATTTT. The chain joins TRBV18 to TRBJ1-3; TRBD1 matches at 10 bases. The junction had 1 base not matched to a gene; V was cut back by 2 bases and J by 3 bases. Looked up from germline, CDR1 is KGHSH and CDR2 is LQKENI. The CDR3 is made up of 15 amino acids.

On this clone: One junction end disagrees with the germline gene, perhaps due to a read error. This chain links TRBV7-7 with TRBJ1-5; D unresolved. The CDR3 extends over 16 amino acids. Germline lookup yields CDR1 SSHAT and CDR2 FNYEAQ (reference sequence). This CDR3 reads CASSYLGMSSNQPQHF. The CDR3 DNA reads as TGTGCTAGCAGCTACCTCGGGATGTCAAGCAATCAGCCCCAGCATTTT.

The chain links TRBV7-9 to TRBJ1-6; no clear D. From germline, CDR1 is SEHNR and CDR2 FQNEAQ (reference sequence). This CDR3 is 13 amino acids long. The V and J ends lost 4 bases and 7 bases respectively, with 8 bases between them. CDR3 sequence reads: CASSSVANSPLHF. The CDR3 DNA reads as TGTGCCAGCAGCTCAGTGGCAAATTCACCCCTCCACTTT. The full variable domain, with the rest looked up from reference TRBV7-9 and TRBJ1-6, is DTGVSQNPRHKITKRGQNVTFRCDPISEHNRLYWYRQTLGQGPEFLTYFQNEAQLEKSRLLSDRFSAERPKGSFSTLEIQRTEQGDSAMYLCASSSVANSPLHFGNGTRLTVT.

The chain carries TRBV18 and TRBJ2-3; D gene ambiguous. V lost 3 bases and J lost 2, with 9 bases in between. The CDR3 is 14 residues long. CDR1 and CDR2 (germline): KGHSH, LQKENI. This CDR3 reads CASSPTTITDTQYF. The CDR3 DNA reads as TGTGCCAGCTCACCTACCACCATCACAGATACGCAGTATTTT. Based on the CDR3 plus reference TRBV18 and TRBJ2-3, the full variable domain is NAGVMQNPRHLVRRRGQEARLRCSPMKGHSHVYWYRQLPEEGLKFMVYLQKENIIDESGMPKERFSAEFPKEGPSILRIQQVVRGDSAAYFCASSPTTITDTQYFGPGTRLTVL.

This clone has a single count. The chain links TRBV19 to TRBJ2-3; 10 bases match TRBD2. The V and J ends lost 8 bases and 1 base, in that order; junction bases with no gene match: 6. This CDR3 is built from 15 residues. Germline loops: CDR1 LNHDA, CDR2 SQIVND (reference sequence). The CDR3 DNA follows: TGTGCCAGTCACCGAAGCGGGGGGGGCACAGATACGCAGTATTTT. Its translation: CASHRSGGGTDTQYF.

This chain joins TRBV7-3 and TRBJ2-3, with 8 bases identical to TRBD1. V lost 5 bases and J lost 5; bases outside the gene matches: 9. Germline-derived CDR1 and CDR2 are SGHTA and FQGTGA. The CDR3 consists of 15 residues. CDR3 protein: CASSHGPGQEDTQYF. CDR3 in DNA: TGTGCCAGCAGCCACGGGCCGGGACAGGAAGATACGCAGTATTTT.

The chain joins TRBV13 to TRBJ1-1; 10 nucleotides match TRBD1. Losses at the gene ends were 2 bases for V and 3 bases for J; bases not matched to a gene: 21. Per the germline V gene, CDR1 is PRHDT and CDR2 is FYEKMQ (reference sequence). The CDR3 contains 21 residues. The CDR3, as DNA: TGTGCCAGCAGCTTAAAGATATATGGAGCCGGGACAGGGGTTGGGGACACTGAAGCTTTCTTT. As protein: CASSLKIYGAGTGVGDTEAFF.

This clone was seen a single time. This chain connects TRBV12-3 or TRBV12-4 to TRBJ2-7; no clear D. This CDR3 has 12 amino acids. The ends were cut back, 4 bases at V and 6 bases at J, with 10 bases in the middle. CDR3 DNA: TGTGCCAGCAGTTCCCTCCCTCGCGAGCAGTACTTC. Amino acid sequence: CASSSLPREQYF.

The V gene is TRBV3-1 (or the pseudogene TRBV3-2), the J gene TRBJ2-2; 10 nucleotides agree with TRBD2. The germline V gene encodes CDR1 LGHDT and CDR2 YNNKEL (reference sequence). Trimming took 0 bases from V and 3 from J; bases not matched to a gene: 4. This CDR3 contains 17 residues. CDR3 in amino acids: CASSQEFLAGDTGELFF. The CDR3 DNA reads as TGTGCCAGCAGCCAAGAGTTTCTAGCGGGGGACACCGGGGAGCTGTTTTTT.

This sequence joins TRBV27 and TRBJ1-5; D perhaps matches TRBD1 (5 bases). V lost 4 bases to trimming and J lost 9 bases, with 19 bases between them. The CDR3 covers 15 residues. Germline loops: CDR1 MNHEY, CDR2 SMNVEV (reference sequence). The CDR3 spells CASSSGGPTPLPQHF. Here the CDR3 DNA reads TGTGCCAGCAGTTCGGGGGGACCCACTCCCCTGCCCCAGCATTTT.

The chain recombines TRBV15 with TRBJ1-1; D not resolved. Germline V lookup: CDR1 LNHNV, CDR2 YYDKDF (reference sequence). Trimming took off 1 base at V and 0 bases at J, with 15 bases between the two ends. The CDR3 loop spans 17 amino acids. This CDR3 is CATSRGGGGRMNTEAFF. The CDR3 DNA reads TGTGCCACCAGCAGAGGGGGTGGAGGGCGAATGAACACTGAAGCTTTCTTT.

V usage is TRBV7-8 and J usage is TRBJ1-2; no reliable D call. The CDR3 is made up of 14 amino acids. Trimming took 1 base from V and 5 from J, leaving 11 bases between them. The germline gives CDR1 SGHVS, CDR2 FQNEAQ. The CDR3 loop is CASSLDTTVYGYTF. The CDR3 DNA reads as TGTGCCAGCAGCTTAGATACAACTGTTTATGGCTACACCTTC.

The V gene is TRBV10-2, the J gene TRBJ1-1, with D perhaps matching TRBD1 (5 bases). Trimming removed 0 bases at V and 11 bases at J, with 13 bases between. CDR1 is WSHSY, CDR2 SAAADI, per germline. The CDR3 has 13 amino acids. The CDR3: CASSESQGAPAFF. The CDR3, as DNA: TGCGCCAGCAGTGAGTCGCAGGGTGCCCCGGCTTTCTTT.

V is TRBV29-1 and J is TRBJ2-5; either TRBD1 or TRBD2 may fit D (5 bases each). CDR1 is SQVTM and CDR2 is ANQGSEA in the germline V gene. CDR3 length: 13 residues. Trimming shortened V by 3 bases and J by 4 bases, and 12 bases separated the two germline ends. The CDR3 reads CSVDLRDLETQYF. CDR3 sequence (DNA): TGCAGCGTTGATCTTAGGGACCTAGAGACCCAGTACTTC.

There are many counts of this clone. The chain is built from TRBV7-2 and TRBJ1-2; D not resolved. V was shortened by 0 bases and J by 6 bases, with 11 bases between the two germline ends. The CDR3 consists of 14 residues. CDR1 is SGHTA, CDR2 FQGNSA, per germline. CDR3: CASSLALSKHGYTF. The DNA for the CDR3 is TGTGCCAGCAGCTTAGCTTTATCTAAGCATGGCTACACCTTC. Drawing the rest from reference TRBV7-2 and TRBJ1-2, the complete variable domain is GAGVSQSPSNKVTEKGKDVELRCDPISGHTALYWYRQSLGQGLEFLIYFQGNSAPDKSGLPSDRFSAERTGGSVSTLTIQRTQQEDSAVYLCASSLALSKHGYTFGSGTRLTVV.

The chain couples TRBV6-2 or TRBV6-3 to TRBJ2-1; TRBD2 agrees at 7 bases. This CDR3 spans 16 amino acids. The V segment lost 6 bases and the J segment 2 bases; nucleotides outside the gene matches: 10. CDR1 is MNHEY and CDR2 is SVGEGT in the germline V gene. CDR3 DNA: TGTGCCAGCAGCCCTGAGAGCGGGGCCCCCTACAATGAGCAGTTCTTC. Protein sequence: CASSPESGAPYNEQFF.

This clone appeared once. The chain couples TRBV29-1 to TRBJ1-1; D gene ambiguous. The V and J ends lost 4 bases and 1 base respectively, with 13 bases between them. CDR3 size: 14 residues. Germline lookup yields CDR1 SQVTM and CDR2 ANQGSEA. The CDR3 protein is CSVVGLGRNTEAFF. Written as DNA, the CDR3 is TGCAGCGTTGTAGGACTGGGTCGGAACACTGAAGCTTTCTTT.

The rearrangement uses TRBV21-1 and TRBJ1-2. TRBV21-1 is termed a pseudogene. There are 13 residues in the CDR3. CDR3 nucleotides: TGTGCCAGCAGCCCGCGGATGGTCGGAGGCTACACCTTC. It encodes CASSPRMVGGYTF.